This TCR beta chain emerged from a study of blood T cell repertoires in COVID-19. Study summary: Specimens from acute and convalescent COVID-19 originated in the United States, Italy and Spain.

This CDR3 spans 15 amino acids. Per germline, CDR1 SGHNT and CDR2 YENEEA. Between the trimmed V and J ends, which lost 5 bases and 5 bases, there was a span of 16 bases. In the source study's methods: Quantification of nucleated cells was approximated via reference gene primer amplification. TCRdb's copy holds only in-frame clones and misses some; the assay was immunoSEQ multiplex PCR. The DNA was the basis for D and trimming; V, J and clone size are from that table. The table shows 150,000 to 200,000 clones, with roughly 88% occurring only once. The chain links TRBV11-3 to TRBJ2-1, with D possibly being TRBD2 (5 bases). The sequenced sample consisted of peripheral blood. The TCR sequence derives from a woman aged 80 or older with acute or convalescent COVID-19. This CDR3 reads CASSPRWEPNNEQFF. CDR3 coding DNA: TGTGCCAGCAGCCCAAGGTGGGAGCCCAACAATGAGCAGTTCTTC. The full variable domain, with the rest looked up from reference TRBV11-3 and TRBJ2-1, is EAGVVQSPRYKIIEKKQPVAFWCNPISGHNTLYWYLQNLGQGPELLIRYENEEAVDDSQLPKDRFSAERLKGVDSTLKIQPAELGDSAVYLCASSPRWEPNNEQFFGPGTRLTVL.